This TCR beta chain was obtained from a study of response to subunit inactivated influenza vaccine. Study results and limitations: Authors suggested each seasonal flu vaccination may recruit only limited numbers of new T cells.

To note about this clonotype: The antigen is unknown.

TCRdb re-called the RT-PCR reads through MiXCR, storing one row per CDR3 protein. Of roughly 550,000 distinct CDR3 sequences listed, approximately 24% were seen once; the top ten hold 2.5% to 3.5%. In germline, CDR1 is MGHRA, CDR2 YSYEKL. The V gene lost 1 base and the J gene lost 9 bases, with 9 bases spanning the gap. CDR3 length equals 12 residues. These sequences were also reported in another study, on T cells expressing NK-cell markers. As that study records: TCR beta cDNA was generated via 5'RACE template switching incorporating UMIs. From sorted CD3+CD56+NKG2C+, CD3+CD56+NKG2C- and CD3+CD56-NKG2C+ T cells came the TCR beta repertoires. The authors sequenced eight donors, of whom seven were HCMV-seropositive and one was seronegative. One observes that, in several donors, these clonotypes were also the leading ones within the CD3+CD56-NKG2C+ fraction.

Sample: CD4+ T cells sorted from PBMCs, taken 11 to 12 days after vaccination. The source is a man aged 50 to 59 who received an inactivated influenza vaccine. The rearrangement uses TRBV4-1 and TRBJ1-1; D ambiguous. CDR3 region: CASSQGHNKAFF. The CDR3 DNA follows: TGCGCCAGCAGCCAAGGACATAATAAAGCTTTCTTT.